This T cell receptor (beta chain) was recovered during a study of blood T cells in healthy people across ages. This clonotype turned up a few times. Alongside a J-beta primer mix, a sample-barcoded 5' primer served in a second PCR lasting roughly 7 to 11 cycles. In TCRdb, the 5' RACE reads were re-called with MiXCR into one record per CDR3 protein. The sample records fewer than 1,200,000 distinct CDR3 sequences, under 30% being singletons. V was pared by 4 bases and J by 4 bases, with 10 bases between. The germline V gene has CDR1 SEHNR and CDR2 FQNEAQ (reference sequence). CDR3 size: 13 residues. This sample also appeared in a second study, on T cells of mothers and their children.

Sequencing used blood. The TCR sequence derives from a girl aged 2-10 years in good health. The genes are TRBV7-9 and TRBJ1-1, with D unresolved. The DNA for the CDR3 is TGTGCCAGCAGCTGGGGAGGGATCACTGAAGCTTTCTTT. Its translation is CASSWGGITEAFF. Filled out from reference TRBV7-9 and TRBJ1-1, the complete variable domain reads DTGVSQNPRHKITKRGQNVTFRCDPISEHNRLYWYRQTLGQGPEFLTYFQNEAQLEKSRLLSDRFSAERPKGSFSTLEIQRTEQGDSAMYLCASSWGGITEAFFGQGTRLTVV.